The 13 T cell receptor beta chains below come from one sample, sequenced in a study of human T cells and chemical hapten exposure. TCRdb re-derived calls from the RACE reads in MiXCR, one entry per CDR3 protein. This table has about 65,000 distinct CDR3 sequences, around 6.1% appearing once. As to time point: healthy volunteer bleed at 6 weeks. Unseparated into fractions, whole blood served as the source from which total RNA was extracted. Sequencing was done on a sample of whole blood. These receptors were taken from a female donor in good health. Some clones in this sample may be carry-over from other donors' samples.

This clonotype has ten or more counts. The gene calls are TRBV19 and TRBJ1-4; 7 positions agree with TRBD1. The V and J ends lost 5 bases and 7 bases, in that order; junction bases with no gene match: 10. The germline V gene has CDR1 LNHDA and CDR2 SQIVND (reference sequence). The CDR3 loop spans 15 amino acids. This chain's CDR3 is CASSAQQGRGEKLFF. DNA for the CDR3: TGTGCCAGTAGTGCCCAACAGGGGAGAGGTGAAAAACTGTTTTTT.

This clonotype was found many times. V and J are TRBV29-1 and TRBJ2-7; 7 bases fit TRBD1. In germline, CDR1 is SQVTM, CDR2 ANQGSEA. The CDR3 is made up of 14 amino acids. The V segment lost 0 bases and the J segment 6 bases; nucleotides outside the gene matches: 8. In nucleotides, the CDR3 is TGCAGCGTTGAAGATTCCAGGACAGGTCCCGAGCAGTACTTC. It codes for CSVEDSRTGPEQYF.

This clonotype was seen only a few times. This chain connects TRBV20-1 to TRBJ1-1; D possibly corresponds to TRBD1 (6 bases). The CDR3 is 15 amino acids. Germline-derived CDR1 and CDR2 are DFQATT and SNEGSKA (reference sequence). Written as DNA, the CDR3 is TGCAGCTCCACCCCGTCCGAGTTCAGGGGCACTGAAGCTTTCTTT. Residues: CSSTPSEFRGTEAFF.

The CDR3 here is CASSFLFRASEAFF. The CDR3 bases are TGTGCCAGCAGTTTTCTATTCAGGGCATCTGAAGCTTTCTTT. The chain uses TRBV28 and TRBJ1-1; a weak D match, TRBD1 (5 bases). In germline, CDR1 is MDHEN, CDR2 SYDVKM. V lost 3 bases and J lost 6, with 14 bases in between. The CDR3 spans 14 residues.

This clonotype was seen repeatedly, ten times or more. V usage is TRBV2 and J usage is TRBJ1-5; D not resolved. V dropped 2 bases and J dropped 5 bases, with 13 bases sitting between them. Looked up from germline, CDR1 is SNHLY and CDR2 is FYNNEI. The CDR3 runs to 15 residues. The CDR3 loop is CASSETLTVYQPQHF. In DNA, the CDR3 is TGTGCCAGCAGTGAAACTTTGACTGTTTATCAGCCCCAGCATTTT.

The chain couples TRBV5-4 to TRBJ2-3; 7 nucleotides line up with TRBD1. Germline lookup yields CDR1 SGHNT and CDR2 YYREEE (reference sequence). This CDR3 has 13 residues. V shed 4 bases, J shed 3 bases, and the junction held 2 bases outside the gene matches. As DNA, the CDR3 is TGTGCCAGCAGCCCGGGACAGACAGATACGCAGTATTTT. Translated, it gives CASSPGQTDTQYF.

This clonotype showed up many times. The rearrangement uses TRBV2 and TRBJ1-4, with 8 nucleotides matching TRBD1. Trimming at V came to 4 bases and at J to 8 bases, leaving 6 bases not matched to a gene. Germline V CDR1 and CDR2: SNHLY, FYNNEI. The CDR3 contains 14 residues. The CDR3 protein is CASSGDRGGEKLFF. CDR3 sequence (DNA): TGTGCCAGCAGTGGAGACAGGGGTGGCGAAAAACTGTTTTTT.

This clonotype came up many times. This sequence joins TRBV12-3 or TRBV12-4 and TRBJ1-1; D unclear. The V end lost 2 bases, the J end lost 1 base, and 8 bases lay between the germline ends. The CDR3 consists of 14 residues. CDR3 coding DNA: TGTGCCAGCAGTTTAAGTAACTCGAACACTGAAGCTTTCTTT. Translated: CASSLSNSNTEAFF.

At least ten counts were recorded for this clonotype. The chain recombines TRBV6-1 with TRBJ2-7; D possibly corresponds to TRBD1 (5 bases). Germline CDR1 and CDR2: MNHNS and SASEGT. V lost 2 bases and J 1 base, leaving 9 bases between the germline ends. The CDR3 consists of 14 residues. The CDR3 DNA follows: TGTGCCAGCAGTGAACTGACAGTGTCCTACGAGCAGTACTTC. Encoded protein: CASSELTVSYEQYF.

This sequence joins TRBV4-1 and TRBJ2-7; 7 nucleotides align to TRBD1. Looked up from germline, CDR1 is MGHRA and CDR2 is YSYEKL. The V gene end was trimmed by 4 bases and the J gene end by 4 bases; junction bases not matched to a gene: 4. CDR3 size: 13 residues. As DNA, the CDR3 is TGCGCCAGCAGCCCACCGACAGGGTACGAGCAGTACTTC. Amino acid sequence: CASSPPTGYEQYF.

The chain employs TRBV12-3 or TRBV12-4 and TRBJ1-4; D is ambiguous. V was cut by 3 bases and J by 8 bases, with 7 bases left in between. The CDR3 runs to 12 residues. The DNA of the CDR3 is TGTGCCAGCAGTTTCGGAGGGGAAAAACTGTTTTTT. It yields the protein CASSFGGEKLFF.

This clonotype was observed a handful of times. The chain joins TRBV6-2 or TRBV6-3 to TRBJ2-5, with D perhaps TRBD2 (6 bases). This CDR3 spans 16 amino acids. CDR1 and CDR2 (germline): MNHEY, SVGEGT. V was trimmed by 0 bases and J by 5 bases, leaving 16 bases between them. CDR3 sequence reads: CASSYSLSGVRETQYF. CDR3 sequence (DNA): TGTGCCAGCAGTTACTCCCTTAGCGGCGTCCGGGAGACCCAGTACTTC.

This clonotype has a handful of counts. This rearrangement joins TRBV29-1 to TRBJ2-5, with D uncertain. Trimming stripped 7 bases from V and 5 bases from J, with 8 bases between. Germline V lookup: CDR1 SQVTM, CDR2 ANQGSEA. This CDR3 contains 10 residues. CDR3 sequence (DNA): TGCAGCGCTGCGCGGGAGACCCAGTACTTC. It yields the protein CSAARETQYF. Supplemented by reference TRBV29-1 and TRBJ2-5, the full variable domain reads SAVISQKPSRDICQRGTSLTIQCQVDSQVTMMFWYRQQPGQSLTLIATANQGSEATYESGFVIDKFPISRPNLTFSTLTVSNMSPEDSSIYLCSAARETQYFGPGTRLLVL.